This TCR beta chain stems from a study of T-cell memory formation after mild COVID-19 (dated by TCRdb to the early 2020s). With respect to the entire study: TCR sequence clusters from the two donors were largely donor specific. Longitudinal TCRalpha and TCRbeta repertoire sequencing tracked T-cell clones expanding and contracting after mild COVID-19 in a couple of donors. The cohort comprised two young, previously healthy adult volunteers, one female and one male.

V is clipped by 4 bases and J by 0 bases, and the sequence between their germline boundaries is 17 bases long. The CDR3 contains 17 residues, cysteine and phenylalanine counted. The CDR3 DNA has 51 bases and is translated from base 1. The germline V gene specifies SGHRS as CDR1 and YFSETQ as CDR2. Study-wide findings and limitations: The study covered only two mild cases, and larger cohorts including severe cases with pre-infection samples were considered necessary. Some responding clones were detected in pre-infection memory, suggesting pre-existing cross-reactive memory T cells joined the SARS-CoV-2 response. The second-wave clones that peaked on day 37 were not confirmed to be SARS-CoV-2 specific. Balanced CD4/CD8 phenotypes were observed for clones contracting from day 15 to 85, whereas a bias towards CD4+ was observed for a second wave of clones expanding from day 15 to 37. Contracting CD4+ clones were found mainly in CM and EM memory subsets, while CD8+ clones were enriched in EMRA.

Comments on this clonotype: It has no known antigen specificity. No base qualities exist here, and no much larger clone lies one base off it.

Sequencing took place on an Illumina NovaSeq 6000. cDNA libraries for TCRalpha and TCRbeta were prepared by 5'RACE using constant-segment primers, with sample barcodes and unique molecular identifiers added. Trizol reagent was used to extract RNA from every sample. Library amplification was performed in two PCR steps, and a second sample barcode and Illumina TruSeq adapters were introduced in the second step. The libraries were sequenced on an Illumina NovaSeq using 2 x 150 bp paired-end reads. The authors processed their data as follows. Reads were demultiplexed and collapsed into UMI-guided consensus sequences with migec v1.2.7. Using mixcr v2.1.11, the UMI consensuses were aligned to TRA and TRB V and J templates and assembled into clonotypes. Clonotypes were classified as expanded or contracted when called significant by both edgeR and NoisET, with noise models trained on biological replicates. For edgeR calls, a false discovery rate-adjusted p below 0.01 and a log2 fold-change threshold of 1 were applied. As an exploratory analysis of dynamics, max-normalized trajectories of the 1000 most abundant clonotypes were examined by PCA with hierarchical clustering. Separately sequenced CD4+ and CD8+ repertoires were used to assign the CD4 or CD8 phenotype of responding clones. TCRdb redid the processing of the public reads, applying fastp at Q25 and MiXCR, and retained in-frame beta chains. When rows share a CDR3 protein, they turn into one entry using the most common DNA and genes. The V and J calls shown here were made by TCRdb, not taken from the authors' results. This sample comprises 350,000 to 500,000 distinct CDR3 sequences, 23% of them detected only once. The top ten hold about 12% of the sample.

PBMCs were isolated by Ficoll-Paque density gradient centrifugation. The TCR comes from an adult woman who had mild COVID-19 (a few samples of this study predate the infection). The sample titles of this study are shuffled in the database, so cell type and time point are left out; the donor was told from shared clones. This receptor chain uses TRBV5-1 and TRBJ2-1; the D gene is possibly TRBD2, with 6 bases matching. The sequencing sample was made of PBMCs or a T cell subset sorted from them (not recorded which). CDR3 sequence: CASSPGGDPSSYNEQFF. At the DNA level, the sequence is TGCGCCAGCAGCCCCGGCGGGGATCCAAGCTCCTACAATGAGCAGTTCTTC.